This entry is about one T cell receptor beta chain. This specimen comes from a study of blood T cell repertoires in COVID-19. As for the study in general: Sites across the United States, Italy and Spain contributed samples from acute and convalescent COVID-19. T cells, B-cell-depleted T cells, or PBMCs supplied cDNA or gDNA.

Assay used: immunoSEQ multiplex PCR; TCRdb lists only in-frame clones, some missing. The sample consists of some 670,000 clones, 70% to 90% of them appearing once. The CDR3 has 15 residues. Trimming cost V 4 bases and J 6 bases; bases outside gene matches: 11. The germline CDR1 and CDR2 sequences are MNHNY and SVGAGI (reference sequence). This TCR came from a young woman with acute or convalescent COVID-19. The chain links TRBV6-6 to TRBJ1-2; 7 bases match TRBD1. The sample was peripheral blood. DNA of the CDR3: TGTGCCAGCAGTTCCCACCCGACAGGGATAGATGGCTACACCTTC. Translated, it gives CASSSHPTGIDGYTF.